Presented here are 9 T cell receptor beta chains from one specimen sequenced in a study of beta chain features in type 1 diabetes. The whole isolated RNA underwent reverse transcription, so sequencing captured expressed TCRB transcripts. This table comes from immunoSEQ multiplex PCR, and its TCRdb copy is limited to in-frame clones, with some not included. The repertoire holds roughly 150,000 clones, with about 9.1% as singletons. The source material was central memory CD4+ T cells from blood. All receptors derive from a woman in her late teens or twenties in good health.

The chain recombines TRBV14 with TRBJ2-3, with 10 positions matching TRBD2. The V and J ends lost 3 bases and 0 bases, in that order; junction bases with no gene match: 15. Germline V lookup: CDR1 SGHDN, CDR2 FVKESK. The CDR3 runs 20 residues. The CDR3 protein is CASSQFSSGSRGGSTDTQYF. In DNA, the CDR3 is TGTGCCAGCAGCCAGTTTTCTAGCGGGAGTCGCGGGGGGAGCACAGATACGCAGTATTTT.

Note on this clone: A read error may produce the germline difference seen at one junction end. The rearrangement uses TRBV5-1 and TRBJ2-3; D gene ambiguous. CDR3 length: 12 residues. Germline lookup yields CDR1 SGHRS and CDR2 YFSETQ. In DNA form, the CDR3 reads TGCGCCAGCAGCTTTCTTAACGATAGGCAGTATTTT. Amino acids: CASSFLNDRQYF.

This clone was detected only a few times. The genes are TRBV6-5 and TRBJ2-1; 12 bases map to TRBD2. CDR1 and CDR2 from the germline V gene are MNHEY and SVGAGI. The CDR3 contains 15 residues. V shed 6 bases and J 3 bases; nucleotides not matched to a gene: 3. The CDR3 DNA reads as TGTGCCAGCAGCCCACTAGCGGGGGGCTACAATGAGCAGTTCTTC. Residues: CASSPLAGGYNEQFF.

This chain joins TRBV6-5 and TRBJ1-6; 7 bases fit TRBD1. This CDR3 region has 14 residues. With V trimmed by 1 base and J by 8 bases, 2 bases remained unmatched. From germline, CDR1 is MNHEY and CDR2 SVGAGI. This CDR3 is CASSYFTGDSPLHF. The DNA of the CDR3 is TGTGCCAGCAGTTACTTCACAGGGGATTCACCCCTCCACTTT.

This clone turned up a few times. The CDR3 nucleotides are TGTGCCAGCAGTTACTCAGTACAAAGCACAGATACGCAGTATTTT. Protein sequence: CASSYSVQSTDTQYF. The chain couples TRBV6-7 to TRBJ2-3; D uncertain. TRBV6-7 is an open reading frame whose function is uncertain. V was cut by 0 bases and J by 0 bases, with 7 bases left in between. The CDR3 spans 15 residues.

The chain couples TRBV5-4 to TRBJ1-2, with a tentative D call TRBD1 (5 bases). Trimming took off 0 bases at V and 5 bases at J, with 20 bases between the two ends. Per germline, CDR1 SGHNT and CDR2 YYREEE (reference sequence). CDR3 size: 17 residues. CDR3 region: CASSLARGGTDSYGYTF. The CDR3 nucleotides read TGTGCCAGCAGCTTGGCCCGGGGAGGGACCGATTCTTATGGCTACACCTTC.

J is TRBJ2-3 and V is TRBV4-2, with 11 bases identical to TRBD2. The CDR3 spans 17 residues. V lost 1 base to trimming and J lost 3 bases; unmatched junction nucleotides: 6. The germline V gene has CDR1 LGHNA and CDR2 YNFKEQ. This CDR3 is CASSQALRTSGTDTQYF. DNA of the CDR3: TGTGCCAGCAGCCAAGCCCTGCGGACTAGCGGGACAGATACGCAGTATTTT.

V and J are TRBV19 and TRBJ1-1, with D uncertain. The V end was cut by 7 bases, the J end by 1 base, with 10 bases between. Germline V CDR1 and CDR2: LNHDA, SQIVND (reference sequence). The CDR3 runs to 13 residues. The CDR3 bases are TGTGCCAGTACCTTGAGGGAGAACACTGAAGCTTTCTTT. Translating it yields CASTLRENTEAFF.

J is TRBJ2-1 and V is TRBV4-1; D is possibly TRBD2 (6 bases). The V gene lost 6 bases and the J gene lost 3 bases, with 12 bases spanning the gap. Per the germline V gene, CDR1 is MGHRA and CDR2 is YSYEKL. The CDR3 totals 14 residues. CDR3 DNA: TGCGCCAGCAGACAGACTAGGGGCTACAATGAGCAGTTCTTC. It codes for CASRQTRGYNEQFF.